This T cell receptor beta chain was sequenced for a study of T-cell reconstitution after alpha-beta-depleted transplantation in children. Molecular barcoding with unique molecular identifiers was used for the TCRbeta library. TCRdb re-analysed the PCR reads in MiXCR, keeping a single row per CDR3 protein. Of about 350,000 distinct CDR3 sequences detected, 13% appear once; the ten largest clones hold about 4.5%. The CDR3 has 16 residues. Germline V gene lookup returns CDR1 SGHRS and CDR2 YFSETQ. The V end lost 0 bases, the J end lost 0 bases, and 12 bases lay between the germline ends. The origin of this receptor is a human donor who donated a stem cell graft to a child with Fanconi anemia. The material sequenced was PBMCs, taken from the stem cell graft. V is TRBV5-1 and J is TRBJ2-5; a weak D match, TRBD2 (5 bases). CDR3 bases: TGCGCCAGCAGCTTGGCGGGGAGCTCTTACCAAGAGACCCAGTACTTC. This encodes CASSLAGSSYQETQYF.